Listed below are T cell receptor beta chains from one sample, sequenced in a study of blood T cell repertoires in COVID-19. The data were produced by immunoSEQ multiplex PCR, yet TCRdb's version contains in-frame clones alone and is incomplete. Of about 220,000 clones detected, 70% to 90% appear once; the ten largest clones hold more than 2%. The sample consisted of peripheral blood. Source of these receptors: a woman in her 70s with COVID-19, enrolled during active disease. The CDR3 runs from the conserved cysteine through the conserved F or W. A D gene is named only where the DNA matches it firmly. A clone size is listed for some rows: how often the clone was seen (once, few, many), or a class if it is expanded.

>TRBV18|-|TRBJ2-1|-
CASSPDAAGYNEQFF
TGTGCCAGCTCACCCGACGCCGCAGGTTACAATGAGCAGTTCTTC
>TRBV11-3|-|TRBJ2-5|few
CASSLDVETQYF
TGTGCCAGCAGCTTAGACGTAGAGACCCAGTACTTC
>TRBV7-3|TRBD1|TRBJ1-2|-
CASSLSGTGAHWSYTF
TGTGCCAGCAGCTTATCAGGGACAGGGGCTCACTGGAGCTACACCTTC
>TRBV27|-|TRBJ1-1|-
CASRREGVPNTEAFF
TGTGCCAGCAGACGTGAGGGAGTCCCGAACACTGAAGCTTTCTTT
>TRBV2|-|TRBJ2-7|-
CASSEARVGTYEQYF
TGTGCCAGCAGTGAAGCGCGCGTCGGTACCTACGAGCAGTACTTC
>TRBV6-4|TRBD1|TRBJ2-3|-
CASRVVQGAVDTQYF
TGTGCCAGCAGGGTGGTTCAGGGGGCGGTGGATACGCAGTATTTT
>TRBV4-3|-|TRBJ1-4|-
CASSQAGNEKLFF
TGCGCCAGCAGCCAAGCAGGGAATGAAAAACTGTTTTTT
>TRBV2|-|TRBJ1-2|-
CASSDRPNYGYTF
TGTGCCAGCAGTGACAGGCCAAACTATGGCTACACCTTC
>TRBV12-5|TRBD1|TRBJ2-7|-
CASGSRYGTASYEQYF
TGTGCTAGTGGTTCCCGATACGGGACAGCATCCTACGAGCAGTACTTC
>TRBV20-1|-|TRBJ1-1|once
CSASRGNTEAFF
TGCAGTGCTAGTCGGGGGAACACTGAAGCTTTCTTT
>TRBV5-6|TRBD2|TRBJ2-1|-
CASSFRSGASSYNEQFF
TGTGCCAGCAGCTTCCGTAGCGGGGCCAGCTCCTACAATGAGCAGTTCTTC
>TRBV27|-|TRBJ2-7|-
CASSYRVSYEQYF
TGTGCCAGCAGCTACAGGGTCTCCTACGAGCAGTACTTC
>TRBV6-5|-|TRBJ2-7|once
CASSFPGGQSYEQYF
TGTGCCAGCAGTTTTCCCGGGGGACAGTCCTACGAGCAGTACTTC
>TRBV9|-|TRBJ2-1|-
CASSVGGTTNEQFF
TGTGCCAGCAGCGTAGGGGGGACAACCAATGAGCAGTTCTTC
>TRBV7-3|TRBD2|TRBJ2-1|once
CASSPGLAGGREQFF
TGTGCCAGCAGCCCAGGGTTAGCGGGGGGGCGTGAGCAGTTCTTC
>TRBV10-3|TRBD1|TRBJ1-1|-
CAISETTGLNTEAFF
TGTGCCATCAGTGAAACGACAGGGTTGAACACTGAAGCTTTCTTT
>TRBV11-2|-|TRBJ2-6|few
CASSLGGSGANVLTF
TGTGCCAGCAGCTTAGGCGGCTCTGGGGCCAACGTCCTGACTTTC
>TRBV27|-|TRBJ2-2|-
CASNKINTGELFF
TGTGCCAGCAACAAAATAAACACCGGGGAGCTGTTTTTT
>TRBV6-6|-|TRBJ1-6|-
CASSYSQPENSPLHF
TGTGCCAGCAGTTACTCGCAACCGGAGAATTCACCCCTCCACTTT
>TRBV12-3/TRBV12-4|-|TRBJ1-2|-
CASRYRAYGYTF
TGTGCCAGCCGTTACAGGGCCTATGGCTACACCTTC
>TRBV6-1|TRBD1|TRBJ1-5|-
CASIQGVGSNQPQHF
TGTGCCAGCATCCAGGGGGTCGGTAGCAATCAGCCCCAGCATTTT
>TRBV7-2|-|TRBJ1-2|-
CASSLETGPHTF
TGTGCCAGCAGCTTAGAGACAGGACCCCACACCTTC
>TRBV4-1|-|TRBJ1-1|-
CASSQENGDLSTEAFF
TGCGCCAGCAGCCAAGAGAACGGGGATTTGAGCACTGAAGCTTTCTTT
>TRBV19|-|TRBJ1-6|-
CASTWGGYSPLHF
TGTGCCAGTACCTGGGGGGGTTACTCACCCCTCCACTTT
>TRBV2|TRBD1|TRBJ1-2|once
CAGGGQELYGYTF
TGTGCCGGGGGCGGACAGGAGCTCTATGGCTACACCTTC
>TRBV24-1|-|TRBJ2-2|-
CATSPAGTTNTGELFF
TGTGCCACCAGCCCCGCTGGAACTACGAACACCGGGGAGCTGTTTTTT
>TRBV4-2|TRBD1|TRBJ1-1|-
CASSQDRTGDTEAFF
TGTGCCAGCAGCCAAGACAGGACAGGGGACACTGAAGCTTTCTTT
>TRBV2|-|TRBJ1-1|-
CASLFDTLNTEAFF
TGTGCCAGCCTCTTCGACACACTGAACACTGAAGCTTTCTTT
>TRBV7-2|-|TRBJ1-2|-
CASSPRTTNYGYTF
TGTGCCAGCAGCCCAAGGACAACTAACTATGGCTACACCTTC
>TRBV7-7|-|TRBJ1-4|once
CASSLRGGEKLFF
TGTGCTAGCAGCTTAAGGGGGGGCGAAAAACTGTTTTTT
>TRBV19|-|TRBJ2-7|-
CASSGNRGSEQYF
TGTGCCAGTAGTGGGAATAGGGGATCAGAGCAGTACTTC
>TRBV3-1/TRBV3-2|-|TRBJ1-1|-
CASQRGAGVLNTEAFF
TGTGCCAGCCAGCGGGGCGCAGGGGTATTGAACACTGAAGCTTTCTTT
>TRBV6-1|TRBD1|TRBJ2-7|-
CASSALHRDSSYEQYF
TGTGCCAGCAGTGCTTTGCACCGGGACAGCTCCTACGAGCAGTACTTC
>TRBV3-1/TRBV3-2|-|TRBJ1-4|-
CASSLKGQPNEKLFF
TGTGCCAGCAGCCTGAAAGGACAGCCTAATGAAAAACTGTTTTTT
>TRBV5-1|TRBD1|TRBJ1-1|once
CASSTGTGGTEAFF
TGCGCCAGCAGCACCGGGACAGGGGGCACTGAAGCTTTCTTT
>TRBV5-1|TRBD1|TRBJ1-2|-
CASSSGTGVNYGYTF
TGCGCCAGCAGCTCCGGGACAGGGGTTAACTATGGCTACACCTTC
>TRBV10-3|TRBD1|TRBJ1-3|-
CATLRQGSAGNTIYF
TGTGCCACCCTAAGACAGGGGAGCGCTGGAAACACCATATATTTT
>TRBV19|-|TRBJ1-1|-
CASSFHRDKAEAFF
TGTGCCAGTAGTTTCCACCGGGACAAGGCTGAAGCTTTCTTT
>TRBV12-3/TRBV12-4|-|TRBJ1-2|-
CASSSSENYGYTF
TGTGCCAGCAGTTCCAGCGAGAACTATGGCTACACCTTC
>TRBV15|-|TRBJ1-1|-
CATSRAGWGNTEAFF
TGTGCCACCAGCAGAGCAGGGTGGGGGAACACTGAAGCTTTCTTT
>TRBV7-6|-|TRBJ2-5|-
CASSSQRKVQETQYF
TGTGCCAGCAGCTCCCAGAGGAAAGTCCAAGAGACCCAGTACTTC
>TRBV18|-|TRBJ2-7|-
CASSQLPGRSSYEQYF
TGTGCCAGCTCACAACTGCCAGGGCGGAGCTCCTACGAGCAGTACTTC
>TRBV7-6|TRBD1|TRBJ2-7|-
CASSVDRGRNEQYF
TGTGCCAGCAGCGTAGACAGGGGGCGCAACGAGCAGTACTTC
>TRBV9|TRBD1|TRBJ2-2|-
CASSPDRVRTGELFF
TGTGCCAGCAGCCCGGACAGGGTGAGAACCGGGGAGCTGTTTTTT
>TRBV6-5|TRBD2|TRBJ2-3|-
CASRTSGGTDTQYF
TGTGCCAGCAGAACTAGCGGGGGAACAGATACGCAGTATTTT
>TRBV9|-|TRBJ1-2|-
CASSADPTANYGYTF
TGTGCCAGCAGCGCAGACCCTACAGCTAACTATGGCTACACCTTC
>TRBV7-6|-|TRBJ1-2|-
CASSLVHTPPQGGYTF
TGTGCCAGCAGCTTAGTCCATACCCCACCCCAGGGTGGCTACACCTTC
>TRBV29-1|TRBD1|TRBJ1-1|-
CSVTPGGSEAFF
TGCAGCGTAACACCAGGGGGCTCTGAAGCTTTCTTT
>TRBV6-5|-|TRBJ1-1|-
CASSFREGEAFF
TGTGCCAGCAGTTTCAGGGAAGGTGAAGCTTTCTTT
>TRBV19|-|TRBJ2-5|-
CASSTGPLQETQYF
TGTGCCAGTAGTACGGGTCCACTCCAAGAGACCCAGTACTTC
>TRBV19|-|TRBJ1-2|-
CASSIGPDIYGYTF
TGTGCCAGTAGTATAGGGCCGGACATCTATGGCTACACCTTC
>TRBV2|TRBD1|TRBJ2-1|once
CASSADRSYNEQFF
TGTGCCAGCAGTGCGGACAGGTCGTACAATGAGCAGTTCTTC
>TRBV6-1|TRBD1|TRBJ2-7|-
CASSEQGDLYEQYF
TGTGCCAGCAGTGAACAGGGGGACCTCTACGAGCAGTACTTC
>TRBV27|TRBD2|TRBJ2-1|few
CASSLFRGGGYEQFF
TGTGCCAGCAGTTTATTTCGGGGGGGCGGCTATGAGCAGTTCTTC
>TRBV19|TRBD1|TRBJ1-2|-
CASSQDRVRGYTF
TGTGCCAGTAGTCAAGACAGGGTACGGGGCTACACCTTC
>TRBV7-2|TRBD2|TRBJ2-3|-
CASSFQTSGLRADTQYF
TGTGCCAGCAGCTTTCAGACTAGCGGTCTGAGGGCAGATACGCAGTATTTT
>TRBV19|TRBD1|TRBJ1-5|once
CASTTGGKNNQPQHF
TGTGCCAGTACCACAGGGGGGAAGAATAATCAGCCCCAGCATTTT
>TRBV24-1|-|TRBJ1-4|-
CATSDPGGSTNEKLFF
TGTGCCACCAGTGACCCGGGAGGGAGTACTAATGAAAAACTGTTTTTT
>TRBV6-5|-|TRBJ1-4|-
CASTTWGGRSEKLFF
TGTGCCAGCACTACTTGGGGGGGTAGAAGTGAAAAACTGTTTTTT